These T cell receptor beta chains were read from a single sample in a study of blood T cell repertoires in COVID-19. Measured with immunoSEQ multiplex PCR; TCRdb has only the in-frame clones, and not every one. Altogether around 130,000 clones are present, roughly four fifths being singletons, with the ten largest covering roughly an eighth. Input material: peripheral blood. The source is a woman aged 55-69 years with acute or convalescent COVID-19. Each CDR3 is given with its conserved first and last residue. The D gene is left open where the match is weak. Size tells how often a clone was seen (once, few, many) or the class of an expanded clone, and some rows leave it out.

TRBD1	TRBJ1-6	.	TRBV7-8	CASKESGTGFGSPLHF	TGTGCCAGCAAGGAATCCGGGACAGGGTTCGGGTCACCCCTCCACTTT
.	TRBJ1-5	.	TRBV7-8	CASSQDRINQPQHF	TGTGCCAGCAGCCAGGACAGAATTAATCAGCCCCAGCATTTT
.	TRBJ2-3	.	TRBV30	CALSGSTDTQYF	TGTGCCTTGTCCGGGTCCACAGATACGCAGTATTTT
.	TRBJ2-2	.	TRBV6-1	CASSPRGTGELFF	TGTGCCAGCAGTCCGCGGGGCACCGGGGAGCTGTTTTTT
TRBD2	TRBJ2-1	.	TRBV5-5	CASTLRGGRNEQFF	TGTGCCAGCACCCTCCGCGGGGGAAGGAATGAGCAGTTCTTC
TRBD1	TRBJ1-2	.	TRBV11-2	CASSARQGWGYGYTF	TGTGCCAGCAGCGCCCGACAGGGATGGGGCTATGGCTACACCTTC
.	TRBJ1-2	.	TRBV3-1/TRBV3-2	CASSQVDGGPGGYTF	TGTGCCAGCAGCCAAGTCGACGGGGGACCGGGGGGCTACACCTTC
.	TRBJ2-7	once	TRBV9	CASSRDRSIYEQYF	TGTGCCAGCAGCCGAGACAGGAGCATCTACGAGCAGTACTTC
TRBD1	TRBJ1-1	.	TRBV13	CASSPDRGAFF	TGTGCCAGCAGCCCGGACAGGGGAGCTTTCTTT
.	TRBJ2-1	.	TRBV27	CASSLLESSYNEQFF	TGTGCCAGCAGTTTATTGGAGAGCTCCTACAATGAGCAGTTCTTC
.	TRBJ1-6	once	TRBV6-4	CASSERDTFNSPLHF	TGTGCCAGCAGTGAAAGGGACACCTTTAATTCACCCCTCCACTTT
TRBD1	TRBJ1-3	.	TRBV5-6	CASSQYDRVSGNTIYF	TGTGCCAGCAGCCAGTACGACAGGGTCTCTGGAAACACCATATATTTT